Shown below are 10 T cell receptor beta chains from a single sample sequenced in a study of T cell repertoires in cytomegalovirus infection. TCRdb re-called the reads with MiXCR, one entry per CDR3 protein. The sample lists under 450,000 distinct CDR3 sequences, 34% seen once, with approximately 12% in the top ten. These receptors have no identified antigens. This material consisted of cultured PBMCs, taken from culture after CMV antigen stimulation. These receptors were collected from a human donor in good health (CMV status not recorded). Some clones in this sample may be carry-over from other donors' samples.

This clonotype was detected a few times. The rearrangement links TRBV5-1 to TRBJ2-3; D is perhaps TRBD1 (5 bases). V lost 7 bases and J lost 0, with 12 bases in between. Germline CDR1 and CDR2: SGHRS and YFSETQ. There are 14 residues in the CDR3. CDR3 bases: TGCGCCAGCGGGGTCCAGGGTAGCACAGATACGCAGTATTTT. It codes for CASGVQGSTDTQYF.

The sample holds a few counts of this clonotype. The chain carries TRBV7-2 and TRBJ1-5; D possibly corresponds to TRBD1 (6 bases). The germline V gene encodes CDR1 SGHTA and CDR2 FQGNSA. This CDR3 comprises 14 residues. V lost 4 bases, J lost 7 bases, and 14 bases lay in between. CDR3 residues: CASSWPGAGQPQHF. In nucleotides, the CDR3 is TGTGCCAGCAGCTGGCCGGGGGCGGGGCAGCCCCAGCATTTT. Full variable domain (rest looked up from reference TRBV7-2 and TRBJ1-5): GAGVSQSPSNKVTEKGKDVELRCDPISGHTALYWYRQSLGQGLEFLIYFQGNSAPDKSGLPSDRFSAERTGGSVSTLTIQRTQQEDSAVYLCASSWPGAGQPQHFGDGTRLSIL.

This clonotype occurred many times. V gene TRBV7-8 combines with J gene TRBJ2-3; D not resolved. The CDR3 covers 14 residues. CDR1 is SGHVS and CDR2 is FQNEAQ in the germline V gene. Trimming shortened V by 1 base and J by 2 bases, and 7 bases separated the two germline ends. CDR3 sequence: CASSLDAITDTQYF. The DNA for the CDR3 is TGTGCCAGCAGCTTAGACGCGATCACAGATACGCAGTATTTT.

The chain uses TRBV7-2 and TRBJ2-7; 11 bases match TRBD2. The germline gives CDR1 SGHTA, CDR2 FQGNSA. The length of the CDR3 is 19 residues. V lost 5 bases and J lost 5; bases outside the gene matches: 20. The CDR3 protein is CASSLLEILAGEGRDEQYF. The CDR3 DNA sequence: TGTGCCAGCAGCCTCCTTGAGATACTAGCGGGAGAGGGTCGGGACGAGCAGTACTTC. Full variable domain (outside the CDR3, taken from reference TRBV7-2 and TRBJ2-7): GAGVSQSPSNKVTEKGKDVELRCDPISGHTALYWYRQSLGQGLEFLIYFQGNSAPDKSGLPSDRFSAERTGGSVSTLTIQRTQQEDSAVYLCASSLLEILAGEGRDEQYFGPGTRLTVT.

As concerns this clonotype: A read error may be the cause here, since a much bigger clone is one base away. The chain employs TRBV7-2 and TRBJ1-5, with a possible D match to TRBD1 (5 bases). CDR3 length: 14 amino acids. The germline V gene encodes CDR1 SGHTA and CDR2 FQGNSA. The CDR3 DNA reads TGTGCCAGCAGCTTAAGGGTCTCGGGGCAGCCCCAGCCTTTT. Amino acids: CASSLRVSGQPQPF. Together with reference TRBV7-2 and TRBJ1-5, the CDR3 gives the full variable domain: GAGVSQSPSNKVTEKGKDVELRCDPISGHTALYWYRQSLGQGLEFLIYFQGNSAPDKSGLPSDRFSAERTGGSVSTLTIQRTQQEDSAVYLCASSLRVSGQPQPFGDGTRLSIL.

The table lists this clonotype with a few counts. This rearrangement joins TRBV11-2 to TRBJ2-1; 9 bases agree with TRBD2. In germline, CDR1 is SGHAT, CDR2 FQNNGV. V dropped 1 base and J dropped 7; count of bases not matched to a gene: 5. The CDR3 covers 15 residues. CDR3 sequence (DNA): TGTGCCAGCAGCTTAGTAGGCGGGAGGGCGAATGAGCAGTTCTTC. It codes for CASSLVGGRANEQFF.

The sample holds many counts of this clonotype. The V and J genes are TRBV7-2 and TRBJ1-5; D is unclear. The CDR3 is 13 residues long. Germline CDR1 reads SGHTA; CDR2 reads FQGNSA. With 5 bases removed from V and 5 bases from J, the gap between germline ends came to 10 bases. CDR3 bases: TGTGCCAGCAGCGGGGATTGGGATCAGCCCCAGCATTTT. Amino acid sequence: CASSGDWDQPQHF.

This clonotype was seen a few times. The chain combines TRBV15 with TRBJ2-1; tentatively, D is TRBD1 or TRBD2 (5 bases each). Trimming removed 0 bases at V and 2 bases at J, with 17 bases between. From germline, CDR1 is LNHNV and CDR2 YYDKDF (reference sequence). The CDR3 sequence is 18 residues long. The CDR3 sequence: CATSRDRGTRRPYNEQFF. CDR3 DNA: TGTGCCACCAGCAGAGATCGTGGGACGCGGAGACCCTACAATGAGCAGTTCTTC.

This clonotype was counted at least ten times. J is TRBJ1-1 and V is TRBV7-2, with D uncertain. Trimming stripped 2 bases from V and 1 base from J, with 5 bases between. CDR1 and CDR2 from the germline V gene are SGHTA and FQGNSA. This CDR3 comprises 13 residues. CDR3 DNA: TGTGCCAGCAGCTTATGGGAGAACACTGAAGCTTTCTTT. This encodes CASSLWENTEAFF. Based on the CDR3 plus reference TRBV7-2 and TRBJ1-1, the full variable domain is GAGVSQSPSNKVTEKGKDVELRCDPISGHTALYWYRQSLGQGLEFLIYFQGNSAPDKSGLPSDRFSAERTGGSVSTLTIQRTQQEDSAVYLCASSLWENTEAFFGQGTRLTVV.

On this clonotype: A much larger clone lies a single base off, so this may be a read error. This sequence joins TRBV7-4 and TRBJ1-1, with D unresolved. Germline CDR1 SGHVT, CDR2 SQSDAQ. The length of the CDR3 is 17 residues. Written as DNA, the CDR3 is TGTGCCAGCAGCATCACGACCCGAGGTCTAGGGAACACTGACGCTTTCTTT. It yields the protein CASSITTRGLGNTDAFF.